The 14 T cell receptor beta chains presented below share a single source sample, sequenced in a study of cytomegalovirus exposure and HLA in healthy donors. Profiled with immunoSEQ multiplex PCR; TCRdb holds only in-frame clones, not every one. The table includes 120,000 or so clones, 70% to 90% detected once. Input material: PBMCs. These receptors were taken from a woman aged 18-29 years in good health and CMV-seronegative.

The chain recombines TRBV7-9 with TRBJ2-7; a weak D match, TRBD2 (6 bases). Trimming removed 1 base at V and 6 bases at J, with 19 bases between. CDR3 length: 16 amino acids. Germline CDR1 is SEHNR and CDR2 is FQNEAQ (reference sequence). The CDR3 nucleotides read TGTGCCAGCAGCTTAGGGGGAGGACGCACCTTCCGCGAGCAGTACTTC. Translated, it gives CASSLGGGRTFREQYF.

The chain combines TRBV27 with TRBJ2-7; 9 bases map to TRBD1. Germline V gives CDR1 MNHEY, CDR2 SMNVEV (reference sequence). V trimming: 6 bases; J trimming: 3 bases; junction bases outside the gene matches: 9. This CDR3 contains 15 residues. CDR3 protein: CASSPSWGQGYEQYF. The CDR3 coding sequence is TGTGCCAGCAGCCCCAGCTGGGGACAGGGCTACGAGCAGTACTTC.

J is TRBJ1-4 and V is TRBV13; D ambiguous. Germline lookup yields CDR1 PRHDT and CDR2 FYEKMQ (reference sequence). This CDR3 is built from 14 residues. Trimming removed 5 bases from V and 6 bases from J, with 13 bases in between. Here the CDR3 DNA reads TGTGCCAGCAGCCCCAGACAAACAGATGAAAAACTGTTTTTT. Protein sequence: CASSPRQTDEKLFF.

The chain carries TRBV4-2 and TRBJ1-3, with TRBD1 matching over 8 bases. CDR3 length equals 19 residues. V dropped 1 base and J dropped 3; count of bases not matched to a gene: 14. The germline V gene encodes CDR1 LGHNA and CDR2 YNFKEQ. CDR3 sequence reads: CASSQGQGRGASYGNTIYF. In DNA form, the CDR3 reads TGTGCCAGCAGCCAAGGACAGGGGAGGGGGGCCTCTTATGGAAACACCATATATTTT.

The chain uses TRBV5-6 and TRBJ2-3, with a weak D call TRBD2 (6 bases). Trimming took 3 bases from V and 5 from J, leaving 19 bases between them. This CDR3 comprises 16 residues. Germline V gene data show CDR1 as SGHDT and CDR2 as YYEEEE. The CDR3 nucleotides read TGTGCCAGCAGCTGGGCTAGCGATTCATCGGTAGATACGCAGTATTTT. Its translation is CASSWASDSSVDTQYF.

V is TRBV28 and J is TRBJ2-3, with 10 positions matching TRBD2. There are 15 residues in the CDR3. J gave up 6 bases and V 4 bases, and 7 bases lay outside the gene matches. Germline V gives CDR1 MDHEN, CDR2 SYDVKM. DNA for the CDR3: TGTGCCAGCAGTTCGCCGACTAGCGGGCAGGATACGCAGTATTTT. This gives the protein CASSSPTSGQDTQYF.

The genes are TRBV7-9 and TRBJ2-5; 9 bases fit TRBD1. The CDR3 totals 16 residues. Germline assignment: CDR1 SEHNR and CDR2 FQNEAQ (reference sequence). J was trimmed by 5 bases and V by 4 bases; bases with no gene match: 11. CDR3 residues: CASSSENRGRRETQYF. CDR3 nucleotide sequence: TGTGCCAGCAGCTCAGAGAACAGGGGGCGTAGGGAGACCCAGTACTTC.

The chain links TRBV11-2 to TRBJ2-2; 8 nucleotides line up with TRBD2. Germline CDR1 reads SGHAT; CDR2 reads FQNNGV. Trimming took 5 bases from V and 6 from J; bases not matched to a gene: 5. This CDR3 has 14 amino acids. CDR3 sequence reads: CASSPGLAAGELFF. In nucleotides, the CDR3 is TGTGCCAGCAGCCCCGGACTAGCTGCCGGGGAGCTGTTTTTT.

This chain connects TRBV5-1 to TRBJ2-5, with a weak D call TRBD1 (6 bases). In germline, CDR1 is SGHRS, CDR2 YFSETQ. Trimming took off 2 bases at V and 1 base at J, with 12 bases between the two ends. CDR3 length equals 15 residues. The CDR3 DNA sequence: TGCGCCAGCAGCTTTGCCCGGGACACCCAAGAGACCCAGTACTTC. It codes for CASSFARDTQETQYF.

This chain joins TRBV9 and TRBJ2-2; D perhaps matches TRBD1 (6 bases). This CDR3 is 15 amino acids long. The germline CDR1 and CDR2 sequences are SGDLS and YYNGEE. Trimming took 5 bases from V and 4 from J, leaving 15 bases between them. The CDR3 nucleotides are TGTGCCAGCAGAGACCAGAGAGGGGGCACCGGGGAGCTGTTTTTT. This sequence encodes CASRDQRGGTGELFF.

This clone was seen just once. This rearrangement joins TRBV19 to TRBJ1-1, with D possibly being TRBD1 (5 bases). The CDR3 has 15 amino acids. Germline V gene sequence: CDR1 LNHDA, CDR2 SQIVND (reference sequence). Trimming cost V 3 bases and J 1 base, with 12 bases left between them. In nucleotides, the CDR3 is TGTGCCAGTAGTATCGCCGGAACAGGGAACACTGAAGCTTTCTTT. It encodes CASSIAGTGNTEAFF.

This clone was seen just once. V and J are TRBV9 and TRBJ1-2, with 7 bases identical to TRBD1. Per the germline V gene, CDR1 is SGDLS and CDR2 is YYNGEE. The trim removed 0 bases at V and 3 bases at J, leaving 5 bases unmatched. This CDR3 is 15 amino acids long. The CDR3 loop reads CASSVGQGLYYGYTF. The CDR3 region has the DNA TGTGCCAGCAGCGTAGGACAGGGCCTATACTATGGCTACACCTTC.

V usage is TRBV6-5 and J usage is TRBJ1-6; 7 nucleotides line up with TRBD1. J was trimmed by 6 bases and V by 3 bases; bases with no gene match: 5. Germline CDR1 reads MNHEY; CDR2 reads SVGAGI. The CDR3 sequence is 15 residues long. The CDR3 loop reads CASSYETGFNSPLHF. The DNA for the CDR3 is TGTGCCAGCAGTTATGAGACAGGGTTTAATTCACCCCTCCACTTT.

The chain is built from TRBV7-3 and TRBJ2-2; 7 bases fit TRBD2. CDR1 is SGHTA and CDR2 is FQGTGA in the germline V gene. Trimming cost V 0 bases and J 4 bases; bases outside gene matches: 8. The CDR3 length is 17 residues. CDR3 nucleotides: TGTGCCAGCAGCTTAACCGGACTAGGAAGGGCCACCGGGGAGCTGTTTTTT. Its translation is CASSLTGLGRATGELFF. Based on the CDR3 plus reference TRBV7-3 and TRBJ2-2, the full variable domain is GAGVSQTPSNKVTEKGKYVELRCDPISGHTALYWYRQSLGQGPEFLIYFQGTGAADDSGLPNDRFFAVRPEGSVSTLKIQRTERGDSAVYLCASSLTGLGRATGELFFGEGSRLTVL.